A single T cell receptor (beta chain) is shown here with its context. This clone was counted once. Its binding antigen is unknown. No base quality values were provided; no much bigger clone lies one nucleotide off. This sample's treatment or condition label indicates: some 20 received Ad26.COV2.S at low or high dose, single or two shots; about 5 received placebo; per-sample allocation not given. Repertoires of vaccine and placebo recipients were sequenced from samples taken on day 63 after the first injection. Between 29 July and 7 August 2020, Cohort 1b enrolled about two dozen adults aged 18-55 years at one site in Boston, USA. As a vaccine, Ad26.COV2.S was a replication-incompetent adenovirus type 26 vector that expressed a prefusion-stabilized SARS-CoV-2 spike protein derived from the original Wuhan strain. The CDR3 sequence holds 20 residues, the cysteine and phenylalanine included. CDR3 DNA is the only sequence kept; it has 60 bases, read in frame from the first base.

This sample is part of a study of Ad26.COV2.S vaccination and SARS-CoV-2 variants (dated by TCRdb to 2020 to 2022). Turning to the overall study: Vaccine-arm donors were drawn from COV1001, a multicentre, randomized, double-blind, placebo-controlled phase I-IIa trial of Ad26.COV2.S in healthy adults. Ad26.COV2.S was administered intramuscularly at 5 x 10^10 or 1 x 10^11 viral particles, either as a single shot or as two shots given 56 days apart. TCRbeta repertoire sequencing was used to assess the specificity and breadth of SARS-CoV-2-reactive T cell receptors after Ad26.COV2.S vaccination. A total of some 30 samples were included in the TCR-sequenced set, comprising around 19 Ad26.COV2.S vaccine recipients, 5 placebo recipients and 8 SARS-CoV-2 convalescent individuals. Trial participants were randomized into five groups of five, in which low-dose or high-dose Ad26.COV2.S was given once or twice, or placebo was given on both occasions. Investigators did not know the trial group allocation while performing experiments and assessing outcomes. General conclusions and limits of the study: After vaccination, substantial breadth of spike-specific CD8+ and CD4+ T cell responses was reported. Vaccine and placebo recipients had comparable non-spike TCR breadth, which fits with the vaccine containing only spike. Higher spike-specific TCR breadth was observed in Ad26.COV2.S recipients than in placebo recipients (P = 0.0014). Comparing responses between vaccine doses or regimens was not something the study was powered to do. The authors noted that total T cell responses may have been underestimated by the TCR breadth and depth analyses.

The immunoSEQ Assay was used to sequence TCRbeta CDR3 regions. After extraction, genomic DNA underwent amplification by bias-controlled multiplex PCR, followed by high-throughput sequencing. The authors processed their data as follows. Collapsing and filtering of sequences were performed to quantify the absolute abundance of each unique TCRbeta CDR3 region. T cell fraction was estimated by normalizing TCRbeta template counts to usable DNA, which was measured by amplifying reference genes present in all nucleated cells. Repertoire TCRs were annotated as SARS-CoV-2-specific when V gene, CDR3 amino acid sequence and J gene were exactly matched to a known reactive TCR set. The reference SARS-CoV-2 TCR set was obtained from MIRA and was filtered for enrichment in COVID-19-positive ImmuneCODE repertoires, whereby public or cross-reactive TCRs were removed. Using the MIRA antigens, annotated TCRs were further analysed by specific ORF or by position within an ORF. Depth was the summed frequency of annotated unique rearrangements, while breadth was defined as annotated unique rearrangements over total unique productive rearrangements. TCR breadth was compared between groups using two-sided Wilcoxon rank-sum tests. The table was pulled from immuneACCESS by TCRdb, which kept in-frame rearrangements only. Such tables lose some clones; where checked, under half of the loss comes from unresolved V genes, and the rest has no known cause. The V and J calls and the clone size are those of that table, but D and trimming were determined from the DNA. The sample profile shows a few hundred thousand clones; 80% to 90% of them were found once. Nearly 7.5% of the sample is held by the ten biggest clonotypes.

The chain is assembled from TRBV21-1 and TRBJ1-3. TRBV21-1 is an annotated pseudogene. The material was peripheral blood, obtained in a trial of Ad26.COV2.S vaccine versus placebo. This clonotype was sampled from a person aged 18 to 65 who received the Ad26.COV2.S COVID-19 vaccine or a placebo. The CDR3 here reads CASSKASAGGGTSSGNTIYF. The nucleotide sequence is given as TGTGCCAGCAGCAAAGCGTCGGCAGGCGGGGGTACCAGCTCTGGAAACACCATATATTTT.